A selection of T cell receptor beta chains follows, all from one sample in a study of regulatory T cells in long-lasting Graves disease. In TCRdb, the multiplex PCR reads were re-called with MiXCR into one record per CDR3 protein. The data contain around 450,000 distinct CDR3 sequences, about a sixth of them singletons. The same specimen was also included in a second study, on T cells in Graves' hyperthyroidism and ophthalmopathy.

The source material was peripheral blood mononuclear cells (PBMCs), sampled at new diagnosis, from a patient treated with antithyroid drugs. Receptors were obtained from a man between 40 and 49 years old with Graves disease. The conserved cysteine and the conserved F or W are not part of the CDR3 here. Part of the rows lack a size; the others show once, few, many or a class for expanded clones.

V: TRBV20-1
length: 12
size: -
J: TRBJ2-1
CDR3: SARDRGVYNEQF

V: TRBV3-1
length: 11
size: many
J: TRBJ1-6
CDR3: ASSQDWYSPLH

V: TRBV7-2
length: 14
size: many
J: TRBJ2-1
CDR3: ASSAERIGGRGEQF

V: TRBV7-9
length: 14
size: -
J: TRBJ2-2
CDR3: ASSSRASILRGELF

V: TRBV25-1
length: 14
size: few
J: TRBJ2-2
CDR3: ASSEYSGANTGELF

V: TRBV18
length: 13
size: few
J: TRBJ1-6
CDR3: ANSPSKGNDSPLH

V: TRBV20-1
length: 13
size: many
J: TRBJ2-3
CDR3: SASLLAGITDTQY

V: TRBV5-1
length: 11
size: -
J: TRBJ2-2
CDR3: ASSLSEGGELF

V: TRBV25-1
length: 14
size: few
J: TRBJ2-2
CDR3: ASSERGLAGGGELF

V: TRBV25-1
length: 15
size: many
J: TRBJ2-6
CDR3: ASSFRDINSGANVLT

V: TRBV27
length: 12
size: -
J: TRBJ2-7
CDR3: ASSADRGRDEQY

V: TRBV7-9
length: 12
size: -
J: TRBJ2-3
CDR3: ASSRSGSKHTQY

V: TRBV7-8
length: 14
size: -
J: TRBJ1-5
CDR3: ASSLAGQLSNQPQH

V: TRBV12-3/TRBV12-4
length: 11
size: -
J: TRBJ2-7
CDR3: ASTVIRGGEQY

V: TRBV3-1
length: 14
size: -
J: TRBJ2-7
CDR3: ASSPTGLAGEREQY

V: TRBV7-9
length: 12
size: many
J: TRBJ2-5
CDR3: ASRSGGPKETQY

V: TRBV28
length: 12
size: -
J: -
CDR3: ASSGAVLQETQY

V: TRBV20-1
length: 13
size: -
J: TRBJ2-3
CDR3: SRLASGESTDTQY

V: TRBV20-1
length: 12
size: once
J: TRBJ2-7
CDR3: SASGTSLLYEQY

V: TRBV20-1
length: 8
size: few
J: TRBJ1-1
CDR3: SATSTEAF

V: TRBV12-3/TRBV12-4
length: 12
size: many
J: TRBJ2-1
CDR3: ASSVRGAGNEQF

V: TRBV29-1
length: 10
size: -
J: TRBJ1-2
CDR3: SVGAGSGGYT

V: TRBV12-3/TRBV12-4
length: 12
size: few
J: TRBJ2-2
CDR3: ASKVTGDTGELF

V: TRBV6-1
length: 12
size: many
J: TRBJ2-3
CDR3: ASRFRNVADTQY

V: TRBV11-3
length: 14
size: many
J: TRBJ1-2
CDR3: ASSLARLSKTYGYT

V: TRBV7-9
length: 12
size: many
J: TRBJ2-3
CDR3: ASGPEVGPDTQY

V: TRBV30
length: 13
size: few
J: TRBJ1-6
CDR3: AWSPPSGGGSPLH

V: TRBV28
length: 13
size: many
J: TRBJ2-2
CDR3: ASSFSSIGIGELF

V: TRBV3-1
length: 11
size: few
J: TRBJ2-7
CDR3: ASSLPRGDEQY

V: TRBV5-1
length: 12
size: many
J: TRBJ2-3
CDR3: ASKSSGNRDTQY

V: TRBV18
length: 12
size: many
J: TRBJ1-1
CDR3: ASSPTGAGTEAF

V: TRBV11-2
length: 13
size: many
J: TRBJ1-5
CDR3: ASSRSGKSNQPQH

V: TRBV12-3/TRBV12-4
length: 13
size: few
J: TRBJ1-6
CDR3: ASSPRQGVGSPLH

V: TRBV7-9
length: 11
size: many
J: TRBJ2-1
CDR3: ASSLSNPGEQF

V: TRBV7-3
length: 11
size: many
J: TRBJ2-5
CDR3: ASSAGTEETQY

V: TRBV19
length: 15
size: -
J: TRBJ2-7
CDR3: ASKWSSWTGTSGEQY

V: TRBV24-1
length: 12
size: many
J: TRBJ2-1
CDR3: ATSDIAAYNEQF

V: TRBV28
length: 11
size: many
J: TRBJ1-4
CDR3: ASSISGDEKLF